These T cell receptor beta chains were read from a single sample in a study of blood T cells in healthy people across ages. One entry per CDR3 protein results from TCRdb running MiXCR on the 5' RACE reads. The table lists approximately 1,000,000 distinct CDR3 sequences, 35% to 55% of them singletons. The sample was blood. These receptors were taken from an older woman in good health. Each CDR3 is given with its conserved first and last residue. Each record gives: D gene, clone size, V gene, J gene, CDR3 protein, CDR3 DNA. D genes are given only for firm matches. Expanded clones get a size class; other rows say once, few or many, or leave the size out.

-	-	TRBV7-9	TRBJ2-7	CANSHWGSRNEQYF	TGTGCCAACAGCCATTGGGGGAGTCGAAACGAGCAGTACTTC
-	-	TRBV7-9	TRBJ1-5	CASSFAPPHQPQHF	TGTGCCAGCAGTTTCGCACCGCCCCATCAGCCCCAGCATTTT
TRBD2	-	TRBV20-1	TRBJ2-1	CSASISGRDSEQFF	TGCAGTGCTTCCATTAGCGGGAGGGATTCTGAGCAGTTCTTC
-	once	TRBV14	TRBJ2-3	CASSQSRPRVGQWDTQYF	TGTGCCAGCAGCCAGTCAAGGCCCAGGGTAGGACAGTGGGATACGCAGTATTTT
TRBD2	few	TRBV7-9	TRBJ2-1	CASSPGGLAGYNEQFF	TGTGCCAGCAGCCCAGGCGGTTTAGCGGGTTACAATGAGCAGTTCTTC
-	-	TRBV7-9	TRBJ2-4	CASSLPKNIQYF	TGTGCCAGCAGTCTCCCCAAAAACATTCAGTACTTC
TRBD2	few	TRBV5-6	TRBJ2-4	CASSLGLAEQKNIQYF	TGTGCTAGCAGCCTGGGACTAGCGGAGCAAAAAAACATTCAGTACTTT
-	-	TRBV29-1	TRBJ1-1	CSVDRAGNTEAFF	TGCAGCGTTGATAGGGCCGGAAACACTGAAGCTTTCTTT
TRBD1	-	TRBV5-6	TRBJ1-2	CASNVQGGLLGYTF	TGTGCCAGCAACGTCCAGGGGGGGCTGCTTGGCTACACCTTC
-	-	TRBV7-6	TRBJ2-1	CASSLVQEVNEQFF	TGTGCCAGCAGCTTAGTACAGGAAGTAAATGAGCAGTTCTTC
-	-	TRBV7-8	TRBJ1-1	CASSPRGGLNTEAFF	TGTGCCAGCAGCCCTAGGGGGGGTTTGAACACTGAAGCTTTCTTT
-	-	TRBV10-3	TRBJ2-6	CAIGARAAEANVLTF	TGTGCCATCGGGGCTAGGGCCGCGGAGGCCAACGTCCTGACTTTC